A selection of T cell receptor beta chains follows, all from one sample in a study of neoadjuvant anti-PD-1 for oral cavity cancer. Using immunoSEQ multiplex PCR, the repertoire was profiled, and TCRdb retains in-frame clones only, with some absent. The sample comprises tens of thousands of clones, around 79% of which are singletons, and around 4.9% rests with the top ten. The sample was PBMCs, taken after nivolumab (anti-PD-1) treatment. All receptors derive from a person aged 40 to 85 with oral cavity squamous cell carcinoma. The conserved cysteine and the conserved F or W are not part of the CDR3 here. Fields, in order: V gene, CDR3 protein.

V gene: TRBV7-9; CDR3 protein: ASSKTALTGHGYT
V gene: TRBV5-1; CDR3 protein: ASSLRGTGRYEQY
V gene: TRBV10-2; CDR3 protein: ASSEVNGYGYT
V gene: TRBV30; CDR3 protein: AWSDRVKRNQPQH
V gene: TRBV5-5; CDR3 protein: ASSLTRFSNQPQH
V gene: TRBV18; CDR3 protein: ASSPLGGTYNEQF
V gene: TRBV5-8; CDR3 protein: ASSSGFRNQPQH
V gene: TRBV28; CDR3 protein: ASSAGTGSMNTEAF
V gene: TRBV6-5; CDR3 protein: ASSPRGRGNQPQH
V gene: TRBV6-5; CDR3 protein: ASSWVKLDTEAF
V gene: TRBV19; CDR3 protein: ASSTRDSVNYGYT
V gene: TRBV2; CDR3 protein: ASTDSEEGQGSYEQY
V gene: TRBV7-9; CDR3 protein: ASSSRVSYEQY
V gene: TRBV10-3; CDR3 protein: AISGTSGNTGELF
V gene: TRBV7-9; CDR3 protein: ASSYPGQGYYEQY
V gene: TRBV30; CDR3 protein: AWNRLANTGELF
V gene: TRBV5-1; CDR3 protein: ASSLAEYTDTQY
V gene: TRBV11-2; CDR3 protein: ASSLGTGGRTEAF
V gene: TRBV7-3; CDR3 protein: ASSLLGRGTEAF
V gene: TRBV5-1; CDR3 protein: ASSLEGRGLNSPLH
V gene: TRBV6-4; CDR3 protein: ASSGLANTGELF
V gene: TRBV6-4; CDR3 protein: ASSEIGRTGGDEQF
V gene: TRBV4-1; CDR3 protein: ASSHNLRGTETQY
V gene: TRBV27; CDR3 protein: ASSLEVRAGQNSPLH
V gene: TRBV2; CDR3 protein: ASSEEAANYGYT
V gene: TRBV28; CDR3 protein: ASSLLGSPQH
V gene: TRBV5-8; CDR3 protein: ASSLLQSGNTIY
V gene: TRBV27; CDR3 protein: ASSLNSGRRIDTQY
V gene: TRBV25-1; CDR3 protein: ASSEGDRAYNQPQH
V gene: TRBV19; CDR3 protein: ASSMFGSAAYGYT
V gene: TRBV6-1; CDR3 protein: ASSVLSGGNTGELF
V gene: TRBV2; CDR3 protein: ASSDISDDEQY
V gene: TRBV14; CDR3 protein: ASSQKGPNEAF
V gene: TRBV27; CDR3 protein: ASRPGQGGIEQY
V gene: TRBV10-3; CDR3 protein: AIGPRREQY
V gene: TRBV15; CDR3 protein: ATSRNVNTEAF
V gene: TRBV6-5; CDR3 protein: ASRRTSGSNEQF
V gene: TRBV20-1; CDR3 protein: SASGGSGYT
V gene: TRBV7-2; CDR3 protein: ASSLTGDYGYT